These 29 T cell receptor beta chains originate from one sample sequenced in a study of regulatory T cells in long-lasting Graves disease. The time point was: newly diagnosed GD, antithyroid drugs for less than 3 months. The TCR library was prepared using RNA isolated from PBMCs. Arm-PCR with iRepertoire HTBI primers amplified the CDR3 regions for these TCR beta libraries. TCRdb re-analysed the multiplex PCR reads in MiXCR, keeping a single row per CDR3 protein. Among approximately 540,000 distinct CDR3 sequences listed, about 12% were seen once. These data also formed part of another study, on T cells in Graves' hyperthyroidism and ophthalmopathy.

The specimen comprised peripheral blood mononuclear cells (PBMCs), sampled at new diagnosis, from a patient treated with antithyroid drugs. All receptors derive from a woman aged 30 to 39 with Graves disease.

The chain uses TRBV7-2 and TRBJ2-6; 8 bases agree with TRBD1. The CDR3 runs to 17 residues. Germline CDR1 is SGHTA and CDR2 is FQGNSA. V trimming: 4 bases; J trimming: 0 bases; junction bases outside the gene matches: 5. In DNA, the CDR3 is TGTGCCAGCAGCTCCGGGACAGGCATCTCTGGGGCCAACGTCCTGACTTTC. Translating gives CASSSGTGISGANVLTF.

This clonotype was seen more than once but under ten times. This chain connects TRBV6-1 to TRBJ1-4, with D tentatively TRBD1 (6 bases). With 10 bases removed from V and 7 bases from J, the gap between germline ends came to 19 bases. The CDR3 consists of 14 residues. The germline V gene encodes CDR1 MNHNS and CDR2 SASEGT. For the CDR3, the DNA is TGTGCCACGGCGCCGATGCAGGGGACTGAAAAACTGTTTTTT. Its protein product is CATAPMQGTEKLFF.

This clonotype occurred many times. The J gene is TRBJ2-6, the V gene TRBV30; 10 positions match TRBD1. Germline V lookup: CDR1 GTSNPN, CDR2 SVGIG (reference sequence). CDR3 length: 15 residues. V shed 7 bases and J 1 base; nucleotides not matched to a gene: 4. The CDR3 loop reads CASGTGVSGANVLTF. The CDR3 DNA follows: TGTGCCTCCGGGACAGGGGTTTCTGGGGCCAACGTCCTGACTTTC.

This clonotype was observed at least ten times. The chain joins TRBV6-1 to TRBJ2-7; D call uncertain. The germline V gene has CDR1 MNHNS and CDR2 SASEGT. CDR3 length equals 12 residues. V was clipped by 2 bases and J by 7 bases, with 9 bases between them. CDR3 in amino acids: CASSEHIWEQYF. The CDR3 region has the DNA TGTGCCAGCAGTGAACATATATGGGAGCAGTACTTC.

In its sample, this clonotype was seen many times. The chain is built from TRBV11-3 and TRBJ2-1; 13 bases are a match to TRBD2. Per the germline V gene, CDR1 is SGHNT and CDR2 is YENEEA. The CDR3 runs 16 residues. V shed 4 bases, J shed 8 bases, and the junction held 8 bases outside the gene matches. The chain's CDR3 is CASSSGLAGLGDEQFF. As DNA, the CDR3 is TGTGCCAGCAGCTCGGGACTAGCGGGACTTGGGGATGAGCAGTTCTTC.

This clonotype came up many times. The rearrangement joins TRBV9 to TRBJ1-4, with a tentative D call TRBD1 (5 bases). Germline V gives CDR1 SGDLS, CDR2 YYNGEE. Trimming took off 2 bases at V and 8 bases at J, with 13 bases between the two ends. The CDR3 has 14 amino acids. The CDR3 region has the DNA TGTGCCAGCAGCGTTGGGGGGTTCCGAGAAAAACTGTTTTTT. Translation: CASSVGGFREKLFF.

This clonotype was seen repeatedly, ten times or more. This sequence joins TRBV29-1 and TRBJ2-7; TRBD2 agrees at 10 bases. With 3 bases clipped from V and 7 bases from J, the junction kept 12 bases outside the gene matches. This CDR3 region has 15 residues. The V gene's germline CDR1 is SQVTM and CDR2 ANQGSEA. The CDR3, as DNA: TGCAGCGTTGAGGGGGGTCTAGCGGGAGATGGAGAGCAGTACTTC. It encodes CSVEGGLAGDGEQYF.

This clonotype was seen repeatedly, ten times or more. The genes are TRBV15 and TRBJ2-7, with D unclear. CDR3 length: 13 residues. Germline-derived CDR1 and CDR2 are LNHNV and YYDKDF (reference sequence). Trimming removed 0 bases from V and 4 bases from J, with 7 bases in between. The CDR3 is CATSRDGRYEQYF. CDR3 sequence (DNA): TGTGCCACCAGCAGAGATGGGCGATACGAGCAGTACTTC.

The J gene is TRBJ2-5, the V gene TRBV13, with a tentative D call TRBD2 (6 bases). CDR3 size: 12 residues. The germline V and J ends were trimmed by 4 bases and 10 bases, with 13 bases remaining between them. CDR1 and CDR2 from the germline V gene are PRHDT and FYEKMQ (reference sequence). CDR3 in amino acids: CASSSGTGDQYF. The CDR3, as DNA: TGTGCCAGCAGCTCTGGGACGGGGGACCAGTACTTC.

This clonotype has a count of ten or more. V and J are TRBV5-1 and TRBJ1-1; D possibly corresponds to TRBD1 (6 bases). The germline V gene encodes CDR1 SGHRS and CDR2 YFSETQ. V gave up 0 bases and J gave up 4 bases, with 19 bases separating them. This CDR3 is built from 17 residues. For the CDR3, the DNA is TGCGCCAGCAGCTTGGAACCACAGGGCCCAAGGACCACTGAAGCTTTCTTT. It codes for CASSLEPQGPRTTEAFF.

This chain connects TRBV6-9 to TRBJ2-7; possible D gene TRBD2, 5 bases. The V and J ends lost 4 bases and 0 bases respectively, with 16 bases between them. CDR3 length: 16 amino acids. From germline, CDR1 is MNHGY and CDR2 SVAAGI. CDR3 coding DNA: TGTGCCAGCAGTTCCGTAAATCAGCGGTTCTCCTACGAGCAGTACTTC. Protein product: CASSSVNQRFSYEQYF.

The J gene is TRBJ1-2, the V gene TRBV5-5; maybe TRBD1 (6 bases). CDR1 is SGHKS, CDR2 YYEKEE, per germline (reference sequence). V lost 0 bases, J lost 0 bases, and 9 bases lay in between. The CDR3 covers 15 residues. This CDR3 is CASSLEGGANYGYTF. In nucleotides, the CDR3 is TGTGCCAGCAGCTTGGAAGGGGGAGCTAACTATGGCTACACCTTC.

Many counts were recorded for this clonotype. This chain uses TRBV2 with TRBJ1-1; 8 bases are a match to TRBD1. V shed 5 bases, J shed 2 bases, and the junction held 7 bases outside the gene matches. The CDR3 loop spans 15 amino acids. The germline V gene encodes CDR1 SNHLY and CDR2 FYNNEI. CDR3 region: CASSSNRGGNTEAFF. CDR3 bases: TGTGCCAGCAGTTCGAACAGGGGGGGAAACACTGAAGCTTTCTTT.

This clonotype was seen repeatedly, ten times or more. This chain joins TRBV2 and TRBJ1-1, with 7 nucleotides matching TRBD1. After removal of 6 bases from V and 4 bases from J, the junction contained 8 bases not matched to a gene. The CDR3 contains 14 residues. Germline values: CDR1 SNHLY, CDR2 FYNNEI. DNA for the CDR3: TGTGCCAGCAGCTCACAGGGGTCGGGCACTGAAGCTTTCTTT. Its protein is CASSSQGSGTEAFF.

This clonotype was counted a few times. The genes are TRBV9 and TRBJ1-1; D unresolved. This CDR3 has 13 amino acids. The ends were cut back, 1 base at V and 8 bases at J, with 12 bases in the middle. Germline V gene lookup returns CDR1 SGDLS and CDR2 YYNGEE. The CDR3 sequence: CASSVSHGLEAFF. The CDR3 region has the DNA TGTGCCAGCAGCGTATCCCACGGACTCGAAGCTTTCTTT.

This clonotype was found many times. V gene TRBV6-9 combines with J gene TRBJ1-2; weak D call: TRBD1 (6 bases). V was clipped by 3 bases and J by 4 bases, with 18 bases between them. Germline lookup yields CDR1 MNHGY and CDR2 SVAAGI. CDR3 length equals 16 residues. CDR3 sequence (DNA): TGTGCCAGCAGTTACTTCCCCGGTGACAGGCGCTATGGCTACACCTTC. This encodes CASSYFPGDRRYGYTF.

This clonotype showed up many times. The V gene is TRBV2, the J gene TRBJ2-6, with a tentative D call TRBD1 (6 bases). Germline values: CDR1 SNHLY, CDR2 FYNNEI. This CDR3 contains 19 residues. V shed 3 bases and J shed 1 base, with 19 bases lying between them. For the CDR3, the DNA is TGTGCCAGCAGTGAGCTTAGGGCAGGGGCCCCATCTGGGGCCAACGTCCTGACTTTC. Protein product: CASSELRAGAPSGANVLTF.

This clonotype was observed at least ten times. The chain carries TRBV19 and TRBJ2-7; no definite D call. The CDR3 extends over 14 amino acids. V was trimmed by 3 bases and J by 3 bases, leaving 12 bases between them. Per germline, CDR1 LNHDA and CDR2 SQIVND (reference sequence). The DNA for the CDR3 is TGTGCCAGTAGTATCTCAGGCACCCTCTACGAGCAGTACTTC. The encoded protein is CASSISGTLYEQYF. The full variable domain, rest sourced from reference TRBV19 and TRBJ2-7, is DGGITQSPKYLFRKEGQNVTLSCEQNLNHDAMYWYRQDPGQGLRLIYYSQIVNDFQKGDIAEGYSVSREKKESFPLTVTSAQKNPTAFYLCASSISGTLYEQYFGPGTRLTVT.

This clonotype showed up many times. V usage is TRBV11-2 and J usage is TRBJ2-7; either TRBD1 or TRBD2 may supply D (7 bases each). Germline values: CDR1 SGHAT, CDR2 FQNNGV. This CDR3 contains 17 residues. V was cut by 2 bases and J by 0 bases, with 17 bases left in between. This CDR3 reads CASSLRGGDRGSYEQYF. The CDR3 nucleotides read TGTGCCAGCAGCTTAAGGGGGGGGGACAGAGGCTCCTACGAGCAGTACTTC.

This clonotype has at least ten counts. V usage is TRBV12-3 or TRBV12-4 and J usage is TRBJ2-3; D is possibly TRBD1 or TRBD2 (5 bases each). The V end lost 5 bases, the J end lost 2 bases, and 17 bases lay between the germline ends. The CDR3 totals 16 residues. The CDR3 protein is CASSPRDGLATDTQYF. For the CDR3, the DNA is TGTGCCAGCAGTCCCCGGGACGGATTAGCCACAGATACGCAGTATTTT.

This clonotype was counted ten times or more. The chain has TRBV11-2 and TRBJ2-7; D not certain. CDR1 and CDR2 (germline): SGHAT, FQNNGV. This CDR3 spans 18 amino acids. Trimming cost V 0 bases and J 3 bases, with 21 bases left between them. Here the CDR3 reads CASSLDPGPASPRYEQYF. Written as DNA, the CDR3 is TGTGCCAGCAGCTTAGATCCCGGACCTGCCTCACCTCGCTACGAGCAGTACTTC.

This clonotype was detected ten times or more. The chain couples TRBV6-2 or TRBV6-3 to TRBJ2-7, with TRBD1 matching over 9 bases. The length of the CDR3 is 13 residues. Germline loops: CDR1 MNHEY, CDR2 SVGEGT. The trim removed 6 bases at V and 5 bases at J, leaving 5 bases unmatched. In DNA form, the CDR3 reads TGTGCCAGCAGGGGACAGGGAGGTAACGAGCAGTACTTC. Residues: CASRGQGGNEQYF.

This clonotype has at least ten counts. CDR3 amino acids: CATSRGSGGTQETQYF. Here the CDR3 DNA reads TGTGCCACCAGCAGAGGCTCGGGTGGGACACAAGAGACCCAGTACTTC. The rearrangement uses TRBV15 and TRBJ2-5, with D perhaps matching TRBD1 (6 bases). This CDR3 is 16 amino acids long. Between the trimmed V and J ends, which lost 1 base and 2 bases, there was a span of 14 bases. The germline gives CDR1 LNHNV, CDR2 YYDKDF (reference sequence).

This clonotype was counted ten times or more. V and J are TRBV30 and TRBJ2-3; D gene uncertain. Deletions cut 3 bases from V and 0 bases from J, with 4 bases between. The CDR3 has 12 residues. Germline V CDR1 and CDR2: GTSNPN, SVGIG (reference sequence). CDR3 coding DNA: TGTGCCTGGAGCGAAAGCACAGATACGCAGTATTTT. Translated, it gives CAWSESTDTQYF.

A note on this clonotype: A much larger clone lies one base from this, so it may be a read error. This chain links TRBV18 with TRBJ1-4, with D unclear. CDR1 and CDR2 from the germline V gene are KGHSH and LQKENI. CDR3 length: 14 amino acids. The CDR3 spells CASSRTAEGERLFF. DNA of the CDR3: TGTGCCAGCTCGCGGACCGCCGAAGGTGAAAGACTGTTTTTT.

This clonotype appeared many times. The chain carries TRBV7-9 and TRBJ2-1, with 11 bases aligning to TRBD2. The CDR3 has 16 amino acids. V dropped 1 base and J dropped 9; count of bases not matched to a gene: 8. CDR1 and CDR2 (germline): SEHNR, FQNEAQ (reference sequence). CDR3 DNA: TGTGCCAGCAGCTTAGACACTAGCGGGAGATTCGGTGAGCAGTTCTTC. Translating it yields CASSLDTSGRFGEQFF. Looking up the rest from reference TRBV7-9 and TRBJ2-1 gives the full variable domain: DTGVSQNPRHKITKRGQNVTFRCDPISEHNRLYWYRQTLGQGPEFLTYFQNEAQLEKSRLLSDRFSAERPKGSFSTLEIQRTEQGDSAMYLCASSLDTSGRFGEQFFGPGTRLTVL.

This clonotype was found many times. The chain carries TRBV11-2 and TRBJ1-1; unclear D gene. The CDR3 runs to 13 residues. Germline V gives CDR1 SGHAT, CDR2 FQNNGV. Trimming took off 3 bases at V and 1 base at J, with 6 bases between the two ends. CDR3 in amino acids: CASSFEANTEAFF. The CDR3 DNA follows: TGTGCCAGCAGCTTTGAAGCGAACACTGAAGCTTTCTTT.

This clonotype was counted many times. This chain uses TRBV15 with TRBJ2-3; no firm D call. The length of the CDR3 is 14 residues. Trimming stripped 1 base from V and 3 bases from J, with 8 bases between. The V gene's germline CDR1 is LNHNV and CDR2 YYDKDF (reference sequence). CDR3 bases: TGTGCCACCAGCAGAGTTGGCTTAACAGATACGCAGTATTTT. Translating gives CATSRVGLTDTQYF. The whole variable domain, remainder taken from reference TRBV15 and TRBJ2-3, is DAMVIQNPRYQVTQFGKPVTLSCSQTLNHNVMYWYQQKSSQAPKLLFHYYDKDFNNEADTPDNFQSRRPNTSFCFLDIRSPGLGDTAMYLCATSRVGLTDTQYFGPGTRLTVL.

This clonotype was recorded at least ten times. The V and J genes are TRBV28 and TRBJ1-2, with 9 bases identical to TRBD1. The CDR3 consists of 15 residues. V shed 5 bases and J 8 bases; nucleotides not matched to a gene: 12. Germline V gene sequence: CDR1 MDHEN, CDR2 SYDVKM. CDR3 DNA sequence: TGTGCCAGCAGTACACAAACAGGGGGCAGTAGGGGCTACACCTTC. Residues: CASSTQTGGSRGYTF.